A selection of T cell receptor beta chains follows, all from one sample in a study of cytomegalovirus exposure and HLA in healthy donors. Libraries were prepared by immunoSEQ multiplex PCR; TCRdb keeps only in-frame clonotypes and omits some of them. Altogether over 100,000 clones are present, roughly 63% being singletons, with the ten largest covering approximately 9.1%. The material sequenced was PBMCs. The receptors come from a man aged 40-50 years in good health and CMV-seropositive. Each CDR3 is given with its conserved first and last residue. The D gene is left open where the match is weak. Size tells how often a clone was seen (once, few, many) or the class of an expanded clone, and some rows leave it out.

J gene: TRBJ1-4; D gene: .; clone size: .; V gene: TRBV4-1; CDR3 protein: CASSQRDMALPVNEKLFF; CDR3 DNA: TGCGCCAGCAGCCAAAGGGACATGGCTCTTCCGGTTAATGAAAAACTGTTTTTT
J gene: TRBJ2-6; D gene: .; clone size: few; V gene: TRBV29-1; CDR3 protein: CSVEGRRNSGANVLTF; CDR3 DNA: TGCAGCGTTGAGGGCAGGCGAAACTCTGGGGCCAACGTCCTGACTTTC
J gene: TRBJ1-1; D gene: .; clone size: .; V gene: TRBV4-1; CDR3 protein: CASSQRVRVRNTEAFF; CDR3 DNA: TGCGCCAGCAGCCAACGTGTGAGGGTACGGAACACTGAAGCTTTCTTT
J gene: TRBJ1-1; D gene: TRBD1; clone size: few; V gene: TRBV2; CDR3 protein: CASSGWDRRGTEAFF; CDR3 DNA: TGTGCCAGCAGTGGATGGGACAGGCGAGGGACTGAAGCTTTCTTT
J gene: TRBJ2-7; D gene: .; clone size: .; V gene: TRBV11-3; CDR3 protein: CASSPTRQAEQYF; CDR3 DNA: TGTGCCAGCAGCCCAACCCGACAGGCCGAGCAGTACTTC
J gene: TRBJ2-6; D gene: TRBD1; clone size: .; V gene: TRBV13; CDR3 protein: CASSVLGQGVTAGANVLTF; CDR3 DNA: TGTGCCAGCAGCGTCTTGGGACAGGGGGTTACGGCTGGGGCCAACGTCCTGACTTTC
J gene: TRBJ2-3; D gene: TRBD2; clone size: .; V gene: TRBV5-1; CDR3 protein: CASTRGSGITDTQYF; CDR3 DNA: TGCGCCAGCACCCGGGGTAGCGGGATCACAGATACGCAGTATTTT
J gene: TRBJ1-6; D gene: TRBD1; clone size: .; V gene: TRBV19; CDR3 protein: CASSWTGRGGNSPLHF; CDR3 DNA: TGTGCCAGTAGTTGGACAGGGCGAGGAGGTAATTCACCCCTCCACTTT
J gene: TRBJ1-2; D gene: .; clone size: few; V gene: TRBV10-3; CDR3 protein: CAINRGNTGDYGYTF; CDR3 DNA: TGTGCCATCAACCGGGGGAACACAGGTGACTATGGCTACACCTTC
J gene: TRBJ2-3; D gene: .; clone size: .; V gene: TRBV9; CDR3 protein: CASSTRHTPQPDTQYF; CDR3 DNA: TGTGCCAGCAGCACCCGACACACTCCTCAACCAGATACGCAGTATTTT
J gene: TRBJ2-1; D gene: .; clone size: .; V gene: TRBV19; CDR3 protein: CASRMGQSSYNEQFF; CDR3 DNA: TGTGCCAGTAGAATGGGGCAGTCCTCCTACAATGAGCAGTTCTTC
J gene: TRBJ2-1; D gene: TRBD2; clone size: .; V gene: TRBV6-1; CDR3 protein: CASRPGLAGGREQFF; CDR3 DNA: TGTGCCAGCAGACCTGGACTAGCGGGGGGCAGAGAGCAGTTCTTC
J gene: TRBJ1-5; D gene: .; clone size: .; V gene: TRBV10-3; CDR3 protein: CATLWLAGRNQPQHF; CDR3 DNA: TGTGCCACCCTATGGCTAGCAGGGAGGAATCAGCCCCAGCATTTT